These 2 T cell receptor beta chains came from one sample sequenced in a study of cytomegalovirus exposure and HLA in healthy donors. PCR used 60 Vbeta primers and 13 Jbeta primers. Using immunoSEQ multiplex PCR, the repertoire was profiled, and TCRdb retains in-frame clones only, with some absent. The table shows roughly 150,000 clones, with about two thirds occurring only once. The material sequenced was PBMCs. These receptors originate from a woman aged 55-69 years in good health and CMV-seropositive.

This clone has only a few counts. The chain employs TRBV10-3 and TRBJ2-6; 9 nucleotides match TRBD1. The length of the CDR3 is 18 residues. Germline V CDR1 and CDR2: ENHRY, SYGVKD. After removal of 2 bases from V and 4 bases from J, the junction contained 9 bases not matched to a gene. DNA of the CDR3: TGTGCCATCAGTGAGCCACCACAGGGGGCGAGGGGGGCCAACGTCCTGACTTTC. Its translation: CAISEPPQGARGANVLTF.

The V call is TRBV7-9, the J call TRBJ1-2, with 9 bases fitting TRBD1. There are 14 residues in the CDR3. After removal of 4 bases from V and 2 bases from J, the junction contained 2 bases not matched to a gene. Germline values: CDR1 SEHNR, CDR2 FQNEAQ (reference sequence). In DNA, the CDR3 is TGTGCCAGCAGCTACGGACAGGGGAACTATGGCTACACCTTC. Protein: CASSYGQGNYGYTF.